The 21 T cell receptor beta chains reported below all come from one sample, sequenced in a study of OX40 agonist ivuxolimab in advanced cancers. Generated by immunoSEQ multiplex PCR, the TCRdb table keeps only in-frame clones and is missing some. Here the sample spans 70,000 to 90,000 clones, around 85% being singletons. The sequencing here drew on CD4+ or CD8+ T cells sorted from blood, taken in a trial of the OX40 agonist ivuxolimab. These receptors all come from an adult with an advanced solid tumor such as melanoma, head and neck, liver or kidney cancer.

The chain employs TRBV14 and TRBJ2-1; TRBD2 might be the D (5 bases). V was pared by 4 bases and J by 12 bases, with 10 bases between. CDR3 length: 11 residues. Germline V gene sequence: CDR1 SGHDN, CDR2 FVKESK. CDR3 in DNA: TGTGCCAGCAGCCCCGGACTGCGGCAGTTCTTC. It encodes CASSPGLRQFF.

The chain has TRBV9 and TRBJ1-1; D gene unclear. V lost 1 base and J lost 4, with 8 bases in between. Germline CDR1 reads SGDLS; CDR2 reads YYNGEE. The CDR3 totals 13 residues. This CDR3 is CASSVNGATEAFF. Here the CDR3 DNA reads TGTGCCAGCAGCGTAAACGGAGCCACTGAAGCTTTCTTT.

The genes are TRBV6-5 and TRBJ2-1; possible D gene TRBD1, 6 bases. The V end was cut by 2 bases, the J end by 3 bases, with 8 bases between. CDR1 and CDR2 (germline): MNHEY, SVGAGI. This CDR3 comprises 14 residues. CDR3 nucleotides: TGTGCCAGCAGTTACCTGGACAGCTACAATGAGCAGTTCTTC. Translated, it gives CASSYLDSYNEQFF.

The rearrangement joins TRBV6-5 to TRBJ1-2; the D gene is possibly TRBD1 (6 bases). Germline CDR1 MNHEY, CDR2 SVGAGI. V lost 7 bases and J 4 bases, leaving 19 bases between the germline ends. The CDR3 has 15 residues. CDR3 sequence (DNA): TGTGCCAGCACCCTAGGGGGGAAATCCCTCTATGGCTACACCTTC. Translated: CASTLGGKSLYGYTF.

This chain uses TRBV30 with TRBJ2-2, with D maybe TRBD2 (6 bases). The germline V gene encodes CDR1 GTSNPN and CDR2 SVGIG (reference sequence). Trimming took off 4 bases at V and 7 bases at J, with 10 bases between the two ends. The CDR3 sequence is 12 residues long. The DNA for the CDR3 is TGTGCCTGGATGGGGGGATTCGGGGAGCTGTTTTTT. Translated: CAWMGGFGELFF.

The genes are TRBV19 and TRBJ1-6, with a weak D call TRBD1 (5 bases). V was clipped by 6 bases and J by 7 bases, with 13 bases between them. The germline gives CDR1 LNHDA, CDR2 SQIVND (reference sequence). The CDR3 consists of 14 residues. Here the CDR3 reads CASSLPGVNSPLHF. The DNA of the CDR3 is TGTGCCAGTAGCCTTCCGGGGGTGAATTCACCCCTCCACTTT.

The V call is TRBV6-6, the J call TRBJ2-1; possibly TRBD1 for D (5 bases). The CDR3 has 16 residues. CDR1 is MNHNY and CDR2 is SVGAGI in the germline V gene (reference sequence). V was trimmed by 5 bases and J by 3 bases, leaving 17 bases between them. The CDR3 DNA sequence: TGTGCCAGCAGTCCAGCCGCAGGGAAGGGCTACAATGAGCAGTTCTTC. This codes for CASSPAAGKGYNEQFF.

The chain joins TRBV5-1 to TRBJ2-2; TRBD2 matches at 9 bases. Germline-derived CDR1 and CDR2 are SGHRS and YFSETQ. J was trimmed by 4 bases and V by 2 bases; bases with no gene match: 12. CDR3 size: 18 residues. In nucleotides, the CDR3 is TGCGCCAGCAGCTTAGGAATAGCGGGAGCCCCGGGCACCGGGGAGCTGTTTTTT. Translation gives CASSLGIAGAPGTGELFF.

The chain's CDR3 is CASSLSSDSPLHF. The DNA of the CDR3 is TGCGCCAGCAGCCTTTCCTCGGATTCACCCCTCCACTTT. The rearrangement uses TRBV5-1 and TRBJ1-6; D is ambiguous. The ends were cut back, 4 bases at V and 8 bases at J, with 10 bases in the middle. In germline, CDR1 is SGHRS, CDR2 YFSETQ. The CDR3 runs to 13 residues.

This chain links TRBV5-1 with TRBJ2-7, with D hard to call. With 2 bases removed from V and 5 bases from J, the gap between germline ends came to 8 bases. Germline loops: CDR1 SGHRS, CDR2 YFSETQ. The CDR3 has 12 amino acids. CDR3 sequence reads: CASSFRADEQYF. The CDR3 DNA is TGCGCCAGCAGCTTCCGGGCCGACGAGCAGTACTTC.

The V and J genes are TRBV7-9 and TRBJ2-7, with D perhaps TRBD2 (6 bases). This CDR3 is built from 15 residues. Germline V gene lookup returns CDR1 SEHNR and CDR2 FQNEAQ (reference sequence). V was pared by 4 bases and J by 5 bases, with 18 bases between. The chain's CDR3 is CASSSRLGLAHEQYF. The CDR3 DNA follows: TGTGCCAGCAGCTCCCGACTAGGTTTGGCCCACGAGCAGTACTTC. Full variable domain (rest looked up from reference TRBV7-9 and TRBJ2-7): DTGVSQNPRHKITKRGQNVTFRCDPISEHNRLYWYRQTLGQGPEFLTYFQNEAQLEKSRLLSDRFSAERPKGSFSTLEIQRTEQGDSAMYLCASSSRLGLAHEQYFGPGTRLTVT.

This sequence joins TRBV13 and TRBJ2-6, with unresolved D. The CDR3 contains 15 residues. Germline CDR1 is PRHDT and CDR2 is FYEKMQ (reference sequence). V was trimmed by 0 bases and J by 1 base, leaving 4 bases between them. The CDR3 region is CASSLGLSGANVLTF. Here the CDR3 DNA reads TGTGCCAGCAGCTTAGGGCTTTCTGGGGCCAACGTCCTGACTTTC.

The chain combines TRBV6-6 with TRBJ2-5, with D hard to call. Germline V gene data show CDR1 as MNHNY and CDR2 as SVGAGI (reference sequence). CDR3 length: 15 amino acids. The V gene lost 4 bases and the J gene lost 5 bases, with 17 bases spanning the gap. The CDR3 nucleotides read TGTGCCAGCAGTTCCCCCCAGGAATTCGACGAGACCCAGTACTTC. As protein: CASSSPQEFDETQYF.

This sequence joins TRBV9 and TRBJ2-2; D ambiguous. The V end lost 3 bases, the J end lost 5 bases, and 11 bases lay between the germline ends. The CDR3 totals 14 residues. Looked up from germline, CDR1 is SGDLS and CDR2 is YYNGEE. The CDR3: CASSAARRTGELFF. Here the CDR3 DNA reads TGTGCCAGCAGCGCAGCGCGTCGAACCGGGGAGCTGTTTTTT.

This chain uses TRBV4-1 with TRBJ2-5; 8 bases are shared with TRBD2. Germline CDR1 and CDR2: MGHRA and YSYEKL. The CDR3 runs to 17 residues. Losses at the gene ends were 0 bases for V and 7 bases for J; bases not matched to a gene: 13. The CDR3 bases are TGCGCCAGCAGCCAAGATAAGTTCAGCGGGGGCATGGGGACCCAGTACTTC. This sequence encodes CASSQDKFSGGMGTQYF.

This clone turned up a few times. The chain joins TRBV4-1 to TRBJ1-6; unclear D gene. The CDR3 contains 15 residues. Germline V CDR1 and CDR2: MGHRA, YSYEKL. Trimming shortened V by 4 bases and J by 5 bases, and 12 bases separated the two germline ends. The CDR3 sequence: CASSPQASNNSPLHF. The DNA for the CDR3 is TGCGCCAGCAGCCCTCAGGCATCGAATAATTCACCCCTCCACTTT.

The chain uses TRBV16 and TRBJ2-5; D gene uncertain. This CDR3 spans 12 amino acids. The V end lost 3 bases, the J end lost 5 bases, and 7 bases lay between the germline ends. Per germline, CDR1 KGHSY and CDR2 FQNENV. In DNA, the CDR3 is TGTGCCAGCAGCCAGAACCGGGAGACCCAGTACTTC. Translating gives CASSQNRETQYF.

V is TRBV30 and J is TRBJ2-5; 8 positions match TRBD2. Germline-derived CDR1 and CDR2 are GTSNPN and SVGIG (reference sequence). V was pared by 8 bases and J by 5 bases, with 13 bases of the junction left unmatched. The CDR3 runs to 14 residues. CDR3 sequence: CALRPAGGAETQYF. The CDR3 coding sequence is TGTGCCCTTCGCCCGGCGGGAGGTGCTGAGACCCAGTACTTC.

V and J are TRBV7-8 and TRBJ2-7, with D perhaps TRBD1 (5 bases). With 3 bases removed from V and 0 bases from J, the gap between germline ends came to 9 bases. The CDR3 is made up of 14 amino acids. Per germline, CDR1 SGHVS and CDR2 FQNEAQ. The CDR3 DNA is TGTGCCAGCAGCTTGAGACAGAGCTCCTACGAGCAGTACTTC. Protein sequence: CASSLRQSSYEQYF. Filled out from reference TRBV7-8 and TRBJ2-7, the complete variable domain reads GAGVSQSPRYKVAKRGQDVALRCDPISGHVSLFWYQQALGQGPEFLTYFQNEAQLDKSGLPSDRFFAERPEGSVSTLKIQRTQQEDSAVYLCASSLRQSSYEQYFGPGTRLTVT.

The chain uses TRBV5-1 and TRBJ2-2; 7 positions match TRBD1. With V trimmed by 7 bases and J by 2 bases, 5 bases remained unmatched. Germline lookup yields CDR1 SGHRS and CDR2 YFSETQ. CDR3 length equals 14 residues. CDR3 residues: CASRQGTNTGELFF. The DNA of the CDR3 is TGCGCCAGCCGACAGGGTACCAACACCGGGGAGCTGTTTTTT. Combining the CDR3 with reference TRBV5-1 and TRBJ2-2 gives the whole variable domain KAGVTQTPRYLIKTRGQQVTLSCSPISGHRSVSWYQQTPGQGLQFLFEYFSETQRNKGNFPGRFSGRQFSNSRSEMNVSTLELGDSALYLCASRQGTNTGELFFGEGSRLTVL.

The chain employs TRBV5-1 and TRBJ1-1; TRBD1 aligns across 9 bases. Trimming took 1 base from V and 3 from J; bases not matched to a gene: 4. The CDR3 has 15 amino acids. Germline V lookup: CDR1 SGHRS, CDR2 YFSETQ. The CDR3 sequence is CASSLTRTGDTEAFF. The CDR3 DNA sequence: TGCGCCAGCAGCTTGACGCGGACAGGGGACACTGAAGCTTTCTTT.